These 6 T cell receptor beta chains originate from one sample sequenced in a study of blood T cell repertoires in COVID-19. This table comes from immunoSEQ multiplex PCR, and its TCRdb copy is limited to in-frame clones, with some not included. The table includes 130,000 or so clones, 70% to 85% detected once. What was sequenced was peripheral blood. The receptor set was obtained from a woman aged 80 or over with acute or convalescent COVID-19.

This chain uses TRBV27 with TRBJ1-1; 7 bases align to TRBD1. The CDR3 is made up of 14 amino acids. CDR1 is MNHEY, CDR2 SMNVEV, per germline (reference sequence). The ends lost 5 bases at V and 5 bases at J; junction bases unmatched: 8. The CDR3 region is CASSTRQGRTEAFF. The CDR3 region has the DNA TGTGCCAGCAGTACCAGACAGGGACGGACTGAAGCTTTCTTT.

The chain joins TRBV27 to TRBJ1-5, with D unclear. CDR3 length: 14 residues. Trimming stripped 0 bases from V and 5 bases from J, with 8 bases between. The V gene's germline CDR1 is MNHEY and CDR2 SMNVEV (reference sequence). The CDR3 DNA reads as TGTGCCAGCAGTTTATCGGCTCCCGATCAGCCCCAGCATTTT. Its protein is CASSLSAPDQPQHF.

This clone occurred a few times. The chain uses TRBV5-8 and TRBJ1-2; a possible D gene is TRBD1 (5 bases). Germline lookup yields CDR1 SGHTS and CDR2 YDEGEE. The CDR3 covers 13 residues. The V and J ends lost 2 bases and 3 bases respectively, with 8 bases between them. The CDR3 region has the DNA TGTGCCAGCAGCTTCGGGACTCACTATGGCTACACCTTC. It specifies CASSFGTHYGYTF. Complete variable domain (other parts from reference TRBV5-8 and TRBJ1-2): EAGVTQSPTHLIKTRGQQATLRCSPISGHTSVYWYQQALGLGLQFLLWYDEGEERNRGNFPPRFSGRQFPNYSSELNVNALELEDSALYLCASSFGTHYGYTFGSGTRLTVV.

The CDR3 nucleotides are TGTGCCAGCAGCACTGGCGCTAGCGAGCAGTACTTC. Protein product: CASSTGASEQYF. J is TRBJ2-7 and V is TRBV7-8, with D uncertain. This CDR3 comprises 12 residues. V dropped 5 bases and J dropped 6 bases, with 11 bases sitting between them. The germline CDR1 and CDR2 sequences are SGHVS and FQNEAQ. Full variable domain (outside the CDR3, taken from reference TRBV7-8 and TRBJ2-7): GAGVSQSPRYKVAKRGQDVALRCDPISGHVSLFWYQQALGQGPEFLTYFQNEAQLDKSGLPSDRFFAERPEGSVSTLKIQRTQQEDSAVYLCASSTGASEQYFGPGTRLTVT.

This clone was counted only a few times. The chain employs TRBV5-1 and TRBJ2-1; TRBD1 might be the D (6 bases). Germline V gene sequence: CDR1 SGHRS, CDR2 YFSETQ. Trimming removed 4 bases at V and 1 base at J, with 24 bases between. The length of the CDR3 is 19 residues. The CDR3 DNA reads TGCGCCAGCAGCCCCCCCGGCAAACACAGGGATCGGTCCTACAATGAGCAGTTCTTC. Residues: CASSPPGKHRDRSYNEQFF.

This clone turned up a few times. V usage is TRBV6-6 and J usage is TRBJ1-3; D remains ambiguous. Looked up from germline, CDR1 is MNHNY and CDR2 is SVGAGI (reference sequence). V was shortened by 2 bases and J by 0 bases, with 5 bases between the two germline ends. The CDR3 length is 14 residues. In DNA form, the CDR3 reads TGTGCCAGCAGTTACGTCCTCTCTGGAAACACCATATATTTT. It is translated as CASSYVLSGNTIYF.